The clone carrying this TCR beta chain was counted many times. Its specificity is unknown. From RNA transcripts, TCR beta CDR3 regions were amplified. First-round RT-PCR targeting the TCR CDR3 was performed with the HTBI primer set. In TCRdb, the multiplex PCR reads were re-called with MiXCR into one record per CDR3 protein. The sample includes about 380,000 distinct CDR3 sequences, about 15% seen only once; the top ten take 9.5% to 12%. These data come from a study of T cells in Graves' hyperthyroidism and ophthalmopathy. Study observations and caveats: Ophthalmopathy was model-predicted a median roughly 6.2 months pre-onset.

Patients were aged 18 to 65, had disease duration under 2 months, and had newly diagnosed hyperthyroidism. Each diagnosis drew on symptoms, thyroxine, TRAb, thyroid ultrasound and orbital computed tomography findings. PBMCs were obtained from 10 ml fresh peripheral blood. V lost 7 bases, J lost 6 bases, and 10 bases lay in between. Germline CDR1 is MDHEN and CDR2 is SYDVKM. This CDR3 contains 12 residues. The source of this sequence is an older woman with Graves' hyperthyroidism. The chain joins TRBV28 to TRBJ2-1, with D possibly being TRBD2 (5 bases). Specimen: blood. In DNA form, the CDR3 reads TGTGCCAGCATCACTAGTTCCAATGAGCAGTTCTTC. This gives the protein CASITSSNEQFF.